A single sample is the source of the 25 T cell receptor beta chains below, sequenced in a study of beta chain features in type 1 diabetes (dated by TCRdb to 2017 to 2018). Summary of the overall study and its limitations: Type 1 diabetes patients showed a moderate but significant shortening of TCRB CDR3 length in all four CD4+ subsets.

No antigen is known for these receptors. To prepare the library, the immunoSEQ multiplex PCR assay was applied. The High Capacity cDNA Reverse Transcription Kit was used to reverse transcribe all of the isolated RNA, meaning that expressed TCRB transcripts were what got sequenced. Entries here come from immuneACCESS through TCRdb and include only in-frame sequences with V and J called. Some clones fail to appear in such tables; in the studies checked, an unresolved V gene covers under half of the shortfall, and the cause of the remainder is unknown. Here the sample has approximately 160,000 clones; around 10% occur a single time. 0.45% to 0.5% of the sample lies in the top ten. The source material was central memory CD4+ T cells from blood. Receptors originate from a man younger than 45 with type 1 diabetes.

This clone has just a few counts. Here the CDR3 DNA reads TGTGCCAGCAGTGAGCGACTTGAAAAACTGTTTTTT. Translation: CASSERLEKLFF. This chain links TRBV6-1 with TRBJ1-4, with D hard to call. Deletions cut 3 bases from V and 7 bases from J, with 6 bases between. Germline V gives CDR1 MNHNS, CDR2 SASEGT. The CDR3 sequence is 12 residues long.

The gene calls are TRBV7-3 and TRBJ2-7, with 8 bases that match TRBD1. CDR1 SGHTA and CDR2 FQGTGA come from the germline V gene. The CDR3 totals 14 residues. The V and J ends lost 5 bases and 2 bases, in that order; junction bases with no gene match: 5. This chain's CDR3 is CASSVTGEAYEQYF. For the CDR3, the DNA is TGTGCCAGCAGCGTGACAGGGGAGGCCTACGAGCAGTACTTC.

The chain has TRBV15 and TRBJ2-6, with D possibly matching TRBD2 (6 bases). V was clipped by 5 bases and J by 0 bases, with 11 bases between them. The CDR3 runs 16 residues. Looked up from germline, CDR1 is LNHNV and CDR2 is YYDKDF (reference sequence). CDR3 in amino acids: CATSRAGSSGANVLTF. The CDR3 DNA is TGTGCCACCAGCCGGGCGGGGAGCTCTGGGGCCAACGTCCTGACTTTC.

This clone was observed a handful of times. The chain carries TRBV28 and TRBJ2-7; 9 bases are a match to TRBD2. This CDR3 contains 15 residues. Losses at the gene ends were 6 bases for V and 6 bases for J; bases not matched to a gene: 12. The germline V gene encodes CDR1 MDHEN and CDR2 SYDVKM. The CDR3 region has the DNA TGTGCCAGCAGCCGTAGCGGGAGCCGCTCCCTCGAGCAGTACTTC. Translation: CASSRSGSRSLEQYF.

The V call is TRBV5-5, the J call TRBJ2-7, with 8 bases that match TRBD1. The CDR3 loop spans 15 amino acids. J lost 3 bases, V lost 4 bases, and 9 bases had no gene match. Germline values: CDR1 SGHKS, CDR2 YYEKEE (reference sequence). The CDR3 is CASSRQGRSDYEQYF. The CDR3, as DNA: TGTGCCAGCAGCCGACAGGGGAGGTCGGACTACGAGCAGTACTTC.

There are a few counts of this clone. The chain is built from TRBV2 and TRBJ2-7, with TRBD1 as a possible D gene (8 bases). The V end was cut by 6 bases, the J end by 12 bases, with 21 bases between. Looked up from germline, CDR1 is SNHLY and CDR2 is FYNNEI. The length of the CDR3 is 13 residues. CDR3 sequence reads: CASRTGRTGTVYF. The CDR3 DNA reads TGTGCCAGCAGGACCGGGAGGACAGGGACCGTGTACTTC.

The chain combines TRBV19 with TRBJ1-1; 7 bases match TRBD1. Germline CDR1 and CDR2: LNHDA and SQIVND (reference sequence). CDR3 length: 14 amino acids. The V segment lost 0 bases and the J segment 4 bases; nucleotides outside the gene matches: 2. CDR3 amino acids: CASSIEAGGTEAFF. In DNA form, the CDR3 reads TGTGCCAGTAGTATAGAGGCAGGGGGCACTGAAGCTTTCTTT.

V gene TRBV18 combines with J gene TRBJ2-7, with 10 nucleotides matching TRBD1. CDR1 is KGHSH and CDR2 is LQKENI in the germline V gene. V dropped 4 bases and J dropped 4; count of bases not matched to a gene: 7. This CDR3 contains 15 residues. The CDR3: CASSRSGTGVYEQYF. The CDR3 DNA is TGTGCCAGCTCACGATCCGGGACAGGGGTGTACGAGCAGTACTTC.

The chain joins TRBV7-2 to TRBJ1-2, with a possible D match to TRBD1 (6 bases). This CDR3 has 11 residues. Trimming cost V 2 bases and J 8 bases, with 6 bases left between them. In germline, CDR1 is SGHTA, CDR2 FQGNSA. CDR3 residues: CASSLQGGYTF. The CDR3 nucleotides are TGTGCCAGCAGCTTACAGGGGGGCTACACCTTC.

This clone came up a few times. The rearrangement links TRBV14 to TRBJ2-2; no firm D call. V lost 4 bases, J lost 6 bases, and 9 bases lay in between. Germline lookup yields CDR1 SGHDN and CDR2 FVKESK. The length of the CDR3 is 13 residues. The CDR3 nucleotides are TGTGCCAGCAGCCGGTCACGGGCCGGGGAGCTGTTTTTT. This sequence encodes CASSRSRAGELFF.

This clone showed up just a few times. The V gene is TRBV28, the J gene TRBJ2-1; D is undetermined. The CDR3 has 16 amino acids. V shed 6 bases and J shed 5 bases, with 20 bases lying between them. CDR1 and CDR2 (germline): MDHEN, SYDVKM. The CDR3 region has the DNA TGTGCCAGCAGGCGGAACTACCAAAATAGCAACAATGAGCAGTTCTTC. This sequence encodes CASRRNYQNSNNEQFF.

CDR3 amino acids: CASRPWGDREQYF. For the CDR3, the DNA is TGTGCCAGCAGACCCTGGGGGGATAGAGAGCAGTACTTC. The V call is TRBV2, the J call TRBJ2-7; D possibly corresponds to TRBD2 (6 bases). V was cut by 6 bases and J by 7 bases, with 16 bases left in between. The CDR3 consists of 13 residues. CDR1 and CDR2 from the germline V gene are SNHLY and FYNNEI.

This clone showed up just a few times. This chain connects TRBV28 to TRBJ2-7, with D tentatively TRBD2 (5 bases). V lost 8 bases to trimming and J lost 3 bases, with 11 bases between them. This CDR3 is built from 12 residues. Looked up from germline, CDR1 is MDHEN and CDR2 is SYDVKM. The CDR3 nucleotides are TGTGCCAGCCGAGGGATTAACTACGAGCAGTACTTC. Amino acids: CASRGINYEQYF.

This rearrangement joins TRBV20-1 to TRBJ1-1; D possibly corresponds to TRBD1 (6 bases). This CDR3 is built from 11 residues. The ends were cut back, 8 bases at V and 5 bases at J, with 12 bases in the middle. Germline lookup yields CDR1 DFQATT and CDR2 SNEGSKA (reference sequence). The CDR3 region is CSLGGGTEAFF. In nucleotides, the CDR3 is TGCAGTTTAGGGGGTGGGACTGAAGCTTTCTTT.

This clone was picked up a small number of times. The J gene is TRBJ1-1, the V gene TRBV5-1; TRBD1 aligns across 11 bases. This CDR3 spans 14 amino acids. Trimming took 3 bases from V and 4 from J; bases not matched to a gene: 2. Per germline, CDR1 SGHRS and CDR2 YFSETQ. CDR3 loop: CASSSGQGVTEAFF. The CDR3, as DNA: TGCGCCAGCAGCTCGGGACAGGGGGTCACTGAAGCTTTCTTT. The full variable domain, completed using reference TRBV5-1 and TRBJ1-1, is KAGVTQTPRYLIKTRGQQVTLSCSPISGHRSVSWYQQTPGQGLQFLFEYFSETQRNKGNFPGRFSGRQFSNSRSEMNVSTLELGDSALYLCASSSGQGVTEAFFGQGTRLTVV.

The sample holds a few counts of this clone. J is TRBJ1-3 and V is TRBV7-8; D possibly corresponds to TRBD1 (5 bases). Germline loops: CDR1 SGHVS, CDR2 FQNEAQ. This CDR3 is built from 15 residues. V was pared by 1 base and J by 0 bases, with 7 bases between. CDR3 region: CASSLDRSSGNTIYF. CDR3 bases: TGTGCCAGCAGCTTAGACAGGAGCTCTGGAAACACCATATATTTT.

This chain links TRBV14 with TRBJ2-7; 7 bases match TRBD1. CDR1 and CDR2 (germline): SGHDN, FVKESK. J gave up 3 bases and V 4 bases, and 15 bases lay outside the gene matches. The CDR3 is 17 amino acids. CDR3: CASSRYYRTGSSYEQYF. For the CDR3, the DNA is TGTGCCAGCAGCCGGTACTATCGGACAGGTTCGAGCTACGAGCAGTACTTC. Filled out from reference TRBV14 and TRBJ2-7, the complete variable domain reads EAGVTQFPSHSVIEKGQTVTLRCDPISGHDNLYWYRRVMGKEIKFLLHFVKESKQDESGMPNNRFLAERTGGTYSTLKVQPAELEDSGVYFCASSRYYRTGSSYEQYFGPGTRLTVT.

This clone was detected a few times. V and J are TRBV19 and TRBJ1-5, with D unclear. There are 15 residues in the CDR3. From germline, CDR1 is LNHDA and CDR2 SQIVND (reference sequence). The V and J ends lost 7 bases and 4 bases respectively, with 17 bases between them. The CDR3 DNA follows: TGTGCCAGTACCATGGGAGGGTTGGGAAATCAGCCCCAGCATTTT. As protein: CASTMGGLGNQPQHF.

This clone was detected only a few times. This sequence joins TRBV7-9 and TRBJ2-6; 8 bases line up with TRBD2. The V and J ends lost 5 bases and 1 base, in that order; junction bases with no gene match: 10. The CDR3 extends over 18 amino acids. CDR1 and CDR2 from the germline V gene are SEHNR and FQNEAQ (reference sequence). CDR3 nucleotide sequence: TGTGCCAGCAGCGCCCGGGGGGGCCAAAGATCTGGGGCCAACGTCCTGACTTTC. This encodes CASSARGGQRSGANVLTF. Full variable domain (outside the CDR3, taken from reference TRBV7-9 and TRBJ2-6): DTGVSQNPRHKITKRGQNVTFRCDPISEHNRLYWYRQTLGQGPEFLTYFQNEAQLEKSRLLSDRFSAERPKGSFSTLEIQRTEQGDSAMYLCASSARGGQRSGANVLTFGAGSRLTVL.

The chain combines TRBV28 with TRBJ2-7, with TRBD1 identical over 12 bases. V trimming: 6 bases; J trimming: 7 bases; junction bases outside the gene matches: 13. In germline, CDR1 is MDHEN, CDR2 SYDVKM. The CDR3 length is 16 residues. The CDR3 DNA is TGTGCCAGCAGCCTCCCCCCGGGACAGGGGGCGGATGAGCAGTACTTC. It codes for CASSLPPGQGADEQYF.

This rearrangement joins TRBV13 to TRBJ2-1; 11 positions match TRBD1. This CDR3 is 20 amino acids long. Germline values: CDR1 PRHDT, CDR2 FYEKMQ (reference sequence). Unmatched junction bases numbered 11, after V lost 0 bases and J lost 1 base. The CDR3 sequence: CASSLGLDRGRARSYNEQFF. The CDR3 bases are TGTGCCAGCAGCTTAGGACTGGACAGGGGGCGTGCCCGTTCCTACAATGAGCAGTTCTTC.

V usage is TRBV18 and J usage is TRBJ2-7; no firm D call. Germline CDR1 and CDR2: KGHSH and LQKENI. V dropped 1 base and J dropped 5 bases, with 9 bases sitting between them. The CDR3 covers 13 residues. CDR3 bases: TGTGCCAGCTCACCACGAGGTCTCCACGAGCAGTACTTC. Protein: CASSPRGLHEQYF.

The chain recombines TRBV19 with TRBJ2-5; 7 positions match TRBD2. The germline V gene encodes CDR1 LNHDA and CDR2 SQIVND (reference sequence). The CDR3 has 15 residues. The V and J ends lost 4 bases and 5 bases, in that order; junction bases with no gene match: 10. The CDR3 DNA is TGTGCCAGTAGTACTGGGAGGGCGGAGTGGGAGACCCAGTACTTC. Translated, it gives CASSTGRAEWETQYF.

The chain recombines TRBV29-1 with TRBJ2-7; D ambiguous. CDR3 length: 10 residues. V was trimmed by 4 bases and J by 5 bases, leaving 6 bases between them. Germline values: CDR1 SQVTM, CDR2 ANQGSEA. The CDR3 DNA is TGCAGCGTTGGACATCACGAGCAGTACTTC. Translation gives CSVGHHEQYF.

Only a few counts were recorded for this clone. The chain is built from TRBV6-5 and TRBJ2-7; TRBD2 matches at 13 bases. This CDR3 has 15 residues. The germline gives CDR1 MNHEY, CDR2 SVGAGI. The V gene end was trimmed by 6 bases and the J gene end by 6 bases; junction bases not matched to a gene: 8. The CDR3 region is CASRGLAGAGAEQYF. CDR3 bases: TGTGCCAGCAGAGGACTAGCGGGAGCCGGGGCCGAGCAGTACTTC.